This T cell receptor (beta chain) was sequenced during a study of OX40 agonist ivuxolimab in advanced cancers. Study background: Eligibility admitted prior anti-PD-1, anti-PD-L1 or anti-CTLA-4 therapy; about 39% had some.

Germline V gives CDR1 SGHRS, CDR2 YFSETQ. CDR3 length: 14 amino acids. Trimming stripped 3 bases from V and 4 bases from J, with 12 bases between. TCRdb's table, derived via immunoSEQ multiplex PCR, lists solely in-frame clones and lacks some. The sample includes tens of thousands of clones, roughly 87% of them seen just once. The TCR sequence derives from an adult with an advanced solid tumor such as melanoma, head and neck, liver or kidney cancer. The J gene is TRBJ2-3, the V gene TRBV5-1, with D maybe TRBD1 (6 bases). This material consisted of CD4+ or CD8+ T cells sorted from blood, taken in a trial of the OX40 agonist ivuxolimab. CDR3: CASSYTDSPDTQYF. The CDR3 region has the DNA TGCGCCAGCAGCTACACGGACAGCCCAGATACGCAGTATTTT.